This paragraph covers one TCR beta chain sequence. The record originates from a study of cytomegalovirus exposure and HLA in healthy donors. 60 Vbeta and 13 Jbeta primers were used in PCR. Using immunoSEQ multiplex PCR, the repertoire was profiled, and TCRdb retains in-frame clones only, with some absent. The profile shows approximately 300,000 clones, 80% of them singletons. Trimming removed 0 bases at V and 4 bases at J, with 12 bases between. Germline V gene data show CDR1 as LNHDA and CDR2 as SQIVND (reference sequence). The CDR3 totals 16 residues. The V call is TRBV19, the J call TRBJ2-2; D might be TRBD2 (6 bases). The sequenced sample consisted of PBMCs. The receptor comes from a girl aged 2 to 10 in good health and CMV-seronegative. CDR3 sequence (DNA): TGTGCCAGTAGTATAGAGGCAGGACTACCCACCGGGGAGCTGTTTTTT. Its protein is CASSIEAGLPTGELFF.